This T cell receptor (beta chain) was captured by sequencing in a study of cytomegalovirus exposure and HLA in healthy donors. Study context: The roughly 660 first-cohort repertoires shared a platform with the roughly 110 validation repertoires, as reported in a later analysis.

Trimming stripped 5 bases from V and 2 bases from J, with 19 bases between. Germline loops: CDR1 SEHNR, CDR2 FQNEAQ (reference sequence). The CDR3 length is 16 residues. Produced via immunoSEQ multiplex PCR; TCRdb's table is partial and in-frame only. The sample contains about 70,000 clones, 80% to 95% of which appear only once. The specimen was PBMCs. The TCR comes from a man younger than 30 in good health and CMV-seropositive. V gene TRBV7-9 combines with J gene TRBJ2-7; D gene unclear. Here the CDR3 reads CASSPPAPGYTYEQYF. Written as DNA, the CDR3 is TGTGCCAGCAGCCCCCCCGCTCCGGGTTATACCTACGAGCAGTACTTC.